This entry is about one T cell receptor (beta chain). The record originates from a study of blood T cell repertoires in COVID-19. Across the study: Sites across the United States, Italy and Spain contributed samples from acute and convalescent COVID-19. T cells, B-cell-depleted T cells, or PBMCs supplied cDNA or gDNA.

In the original processing: Amplification from reference gene primers served as the basis for estimated nucleated cell counts. Only in-frame clones appear in the TCRdb table, and some are missing; sequencing was by immunoSEQ multiplex PCR. Clone size and V and J calls were adopted from that table, with D and trimming inferred from the DNA. This sample has roughly 230,000 clones; around 90% occur once, and the top ten carry about 2.1%. Seattle cases were enrolled at active infection and followed longitudinally. This clonotype was obtained from a woman aged 55-69 years with COVID-19, enrolled during active disease. The sequenced sample was peripheral blood.

The CDR3 protein is CASTKSHESGWETQYF. Written as DNA, the CDR3 is TGTGCCAGTACTAAGAGCCATGAGTCGGGGTGGGAGACCCAGTACTTC. The chain is built from TRBV19 and TRBJ2-5; D might be TRBD2 (5 bases). Germline loops: CDR1 LNHDA, CDR2 SQIVND (reference sequence). With 7 bases removed from V and 5 bases from J, the gap between germline ends came to 23 bases. CDR3 length equals 16 residues.